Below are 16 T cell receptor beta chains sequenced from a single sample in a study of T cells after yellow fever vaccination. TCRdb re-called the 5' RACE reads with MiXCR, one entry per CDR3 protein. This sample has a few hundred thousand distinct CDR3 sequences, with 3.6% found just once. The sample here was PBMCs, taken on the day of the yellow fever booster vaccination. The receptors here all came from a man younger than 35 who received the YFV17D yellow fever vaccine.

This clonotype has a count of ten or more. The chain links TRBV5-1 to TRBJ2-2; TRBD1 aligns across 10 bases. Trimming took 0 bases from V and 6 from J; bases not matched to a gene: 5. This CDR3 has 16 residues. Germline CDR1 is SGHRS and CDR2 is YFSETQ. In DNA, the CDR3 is TGCGCCAGCAGCTTGGAGACAGGGGGCATCTCCGGGGAGCTGTTTTTT. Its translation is CASSLETGGISGELFF.

The CDR3 protein is CSAREDGNTEAFF. The CDR3 bases are TGCAGTGCTAGAGAGGACGGGAACACTGAAGCTTTCTTT. The chain has TRBV20-1 and TRBJ1-1; the D is unclear. Trimming took off 0 bases at V and 1 base at J, with 6 bases between the two ends. CDR1 DFQATT and CDR2 SNEGSKA come from the germline V gene (reference sequence). This CDR3 is 13 amino acids long.

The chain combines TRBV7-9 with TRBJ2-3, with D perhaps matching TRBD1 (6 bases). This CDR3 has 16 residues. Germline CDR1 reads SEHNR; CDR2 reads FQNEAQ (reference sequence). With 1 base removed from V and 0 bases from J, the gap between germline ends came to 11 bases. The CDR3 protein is CASSLGTVHSTDTQYF. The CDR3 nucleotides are TGTGCCAGCAGCTTAGGGACAGTTCACAGCACAGATACGCAGTATTTT.

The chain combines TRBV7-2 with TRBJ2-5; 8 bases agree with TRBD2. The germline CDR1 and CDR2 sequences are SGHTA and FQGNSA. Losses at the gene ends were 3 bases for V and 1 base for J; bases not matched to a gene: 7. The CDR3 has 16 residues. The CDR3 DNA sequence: TGTGCCAGCAGCTTCTTCACTCGGGGGGGCCAAGAGACCCAGTACTTC. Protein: CASSFFTRGGQETQYF. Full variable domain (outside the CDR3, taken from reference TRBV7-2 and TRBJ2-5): GAGVSQSPSNKVTEKGKDVELRCDPISGHTALYWYRQSLGQGLEFLIYFQGNSAPDKSGLPSDRFSAERTGGSVSTLTIQRTQQEDSAVYLCASSFFTRGGQETQYFGPGTRLLVL.

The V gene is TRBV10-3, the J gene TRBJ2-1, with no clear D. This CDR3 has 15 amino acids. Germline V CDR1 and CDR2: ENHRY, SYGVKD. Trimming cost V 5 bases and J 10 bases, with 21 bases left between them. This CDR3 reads CAISNMLQGRPEQFF. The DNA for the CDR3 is TGTGCCATCAGTAACATGCTACAAGGGCGCCCCGAGCAGTTCTTC.

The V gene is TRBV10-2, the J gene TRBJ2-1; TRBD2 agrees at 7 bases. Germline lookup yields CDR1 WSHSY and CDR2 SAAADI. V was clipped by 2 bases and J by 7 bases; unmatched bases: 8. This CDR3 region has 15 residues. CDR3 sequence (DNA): TGCGCCAGCAGTGAGGAAGGACTAGAGTGGAATGAGCAGTTCTTC. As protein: CASSEEGLEWNEQFF.

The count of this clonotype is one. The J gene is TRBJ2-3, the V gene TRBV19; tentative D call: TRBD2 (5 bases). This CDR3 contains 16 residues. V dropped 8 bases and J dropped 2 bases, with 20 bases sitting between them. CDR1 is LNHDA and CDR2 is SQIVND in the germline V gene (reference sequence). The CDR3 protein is CASQTKEASYTDTQYF. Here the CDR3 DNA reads TGTGCCAGTCAAACGAAGGAGGCGTCCTACACAGATACGCAGTATTTT.

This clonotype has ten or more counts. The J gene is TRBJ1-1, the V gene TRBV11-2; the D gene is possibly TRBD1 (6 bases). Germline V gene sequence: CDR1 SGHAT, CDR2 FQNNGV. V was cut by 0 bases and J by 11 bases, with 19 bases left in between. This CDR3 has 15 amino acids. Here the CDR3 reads CASSLDRFGRGAAFF. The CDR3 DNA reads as TGTGCCAGCAGCTTAGATCGGTTTGGCAGGGGAGCGGCTTTCTTT.

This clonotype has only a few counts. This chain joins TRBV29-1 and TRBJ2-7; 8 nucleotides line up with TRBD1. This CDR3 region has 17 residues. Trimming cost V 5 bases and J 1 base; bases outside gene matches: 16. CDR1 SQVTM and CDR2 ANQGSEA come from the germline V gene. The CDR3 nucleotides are TGCAGCGTTTACTTGAGACAGGGGCCACGGGAGTCCTACGAGCAGTACTTC. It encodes CSVYLRQGPRESYEQYF.

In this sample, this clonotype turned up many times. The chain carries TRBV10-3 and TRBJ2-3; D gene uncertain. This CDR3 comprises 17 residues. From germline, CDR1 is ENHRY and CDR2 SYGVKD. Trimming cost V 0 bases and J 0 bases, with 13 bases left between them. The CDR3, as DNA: TGTGCCATCAGTGAGTCGAACGGGCCGGCTAGCACAGATACGCAGTATTTT. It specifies CAISESNGPASTDTQYF.

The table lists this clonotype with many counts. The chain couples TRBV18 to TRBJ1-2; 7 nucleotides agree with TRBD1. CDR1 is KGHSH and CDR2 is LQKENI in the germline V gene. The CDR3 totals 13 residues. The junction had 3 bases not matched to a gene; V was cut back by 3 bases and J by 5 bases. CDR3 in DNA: TGTGCCAGCTCACCCCCGGGACAGTATGGCTACACCTTC. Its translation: CASSPPGQYGYTF.

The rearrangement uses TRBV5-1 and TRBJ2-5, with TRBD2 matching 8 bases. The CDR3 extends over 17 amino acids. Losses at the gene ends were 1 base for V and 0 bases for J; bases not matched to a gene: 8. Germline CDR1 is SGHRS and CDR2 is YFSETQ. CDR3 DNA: TGCGCCAGCAGCTTGCCCGGGGGGGGGATTTACCAAGAGACCCAGTACTTC. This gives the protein CASSLPGGGIYQETQYF.

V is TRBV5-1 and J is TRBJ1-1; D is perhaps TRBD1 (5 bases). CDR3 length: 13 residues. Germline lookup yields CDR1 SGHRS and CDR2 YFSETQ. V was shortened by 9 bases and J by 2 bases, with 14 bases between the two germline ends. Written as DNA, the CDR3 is TGCGCCATCAGAACAGGATCAAACACTGAAGCTTTCTTT. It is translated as CAIRTGSNTEAFF.

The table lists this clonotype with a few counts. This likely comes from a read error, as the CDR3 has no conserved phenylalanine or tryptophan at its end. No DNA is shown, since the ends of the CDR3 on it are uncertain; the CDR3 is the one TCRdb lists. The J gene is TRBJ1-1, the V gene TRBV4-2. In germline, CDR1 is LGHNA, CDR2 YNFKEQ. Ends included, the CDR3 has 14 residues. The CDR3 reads CASSQDLMVTPSLR.

The chain's CDR3 is CASSLDAGLAGDEQYF. As DNA, the CDR3 is TGTGCCAGCAGCTTAGACGCGGGACTAGCGGGGGACGAGCAGTACTTC. The chain links TRBV7-2 to TRBJ2-7; 14 bases map to TRBD2. This CDR3 spans 16 amino acids. Trimming at V came to 1 base and at J to 5 bases, leaving 4 bases not matched to a gene. Germline CDR1 is SGHTA and CDR2 is FQGNSA.

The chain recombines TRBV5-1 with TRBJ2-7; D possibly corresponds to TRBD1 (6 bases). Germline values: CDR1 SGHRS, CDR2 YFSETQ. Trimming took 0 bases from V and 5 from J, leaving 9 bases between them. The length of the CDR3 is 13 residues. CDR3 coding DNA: TGCGCCAGCAGCTTGGCAGGGGCCGACGAGCAGTACGTC. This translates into CASSLAGADEQYV.